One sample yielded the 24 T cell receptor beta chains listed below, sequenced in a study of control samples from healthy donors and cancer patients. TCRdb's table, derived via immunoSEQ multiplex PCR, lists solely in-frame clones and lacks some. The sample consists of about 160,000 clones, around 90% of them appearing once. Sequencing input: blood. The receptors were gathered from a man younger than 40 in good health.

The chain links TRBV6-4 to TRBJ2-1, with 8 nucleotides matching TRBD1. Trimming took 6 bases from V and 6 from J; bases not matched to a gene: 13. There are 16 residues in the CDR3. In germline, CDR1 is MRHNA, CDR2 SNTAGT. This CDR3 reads CASSAIGTGLGNEQFF. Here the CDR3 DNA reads TGTGCCAGCAGCGCAATAGGGACAGGTCTGGGCAATGAGCAGTTCTTC.

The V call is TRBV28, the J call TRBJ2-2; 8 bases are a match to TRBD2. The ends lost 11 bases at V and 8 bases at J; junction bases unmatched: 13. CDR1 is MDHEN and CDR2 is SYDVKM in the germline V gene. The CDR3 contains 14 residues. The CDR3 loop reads CAGGGRVYPGELFF. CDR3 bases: TGTGCCGGCGGGGGGAGAGTATATCCAGGGGAGCTGTTTTTT.

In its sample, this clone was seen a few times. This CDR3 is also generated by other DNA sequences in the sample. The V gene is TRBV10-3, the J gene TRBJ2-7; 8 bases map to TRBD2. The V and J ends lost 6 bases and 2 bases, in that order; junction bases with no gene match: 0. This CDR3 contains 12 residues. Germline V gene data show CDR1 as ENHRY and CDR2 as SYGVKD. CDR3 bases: TGTGCCATCAGCGGGGGGGCCTACGAGCAGTACTTC. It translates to CAISGGAYEQYF.

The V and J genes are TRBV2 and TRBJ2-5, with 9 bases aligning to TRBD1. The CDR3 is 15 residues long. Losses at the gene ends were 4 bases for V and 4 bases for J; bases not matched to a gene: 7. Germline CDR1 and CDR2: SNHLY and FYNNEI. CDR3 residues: CASSADRGRTETQYF. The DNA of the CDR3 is TGTGCCAGCAGTGCTGACAGGGGGAGGACAGAGACCCAGTACTTC.

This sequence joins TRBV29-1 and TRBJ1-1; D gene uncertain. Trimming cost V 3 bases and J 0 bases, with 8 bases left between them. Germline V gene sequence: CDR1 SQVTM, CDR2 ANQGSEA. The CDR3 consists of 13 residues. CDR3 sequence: CSVDRRMNTEAFF. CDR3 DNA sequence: TGCAGCGTTGATAGGCGTATGAACACTGAAGCTTTCTTT.

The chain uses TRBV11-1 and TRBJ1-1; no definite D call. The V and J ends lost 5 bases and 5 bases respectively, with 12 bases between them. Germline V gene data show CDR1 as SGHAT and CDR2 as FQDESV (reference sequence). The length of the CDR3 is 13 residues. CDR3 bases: TGTGCCAGCAGCGTTTGGTCGAGGACTGAAGCTTTCTTT. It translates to CASSVWSRTEAFF.

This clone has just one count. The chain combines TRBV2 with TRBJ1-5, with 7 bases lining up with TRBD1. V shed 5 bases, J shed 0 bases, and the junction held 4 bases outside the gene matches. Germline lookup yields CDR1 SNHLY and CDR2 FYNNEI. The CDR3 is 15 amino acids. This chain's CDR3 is CASSYGQDSNQPQHF. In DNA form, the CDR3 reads TGTGCCAGCAGTTATGGACAGGATAGCAATCAGCCCCAGCATTTT.

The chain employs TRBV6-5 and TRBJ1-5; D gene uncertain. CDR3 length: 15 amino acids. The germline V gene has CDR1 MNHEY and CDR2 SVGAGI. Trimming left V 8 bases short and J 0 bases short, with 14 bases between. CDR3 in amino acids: CASQVYRYSNQPQHF. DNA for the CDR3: TGTGCCAGCCAAGTCTACAGATATAGCAATCAGCCCCAGCATTTT.

The CDR3 loop reads CAISPGEAEAFF. The CDR3 nucleotides are TGTGCCATCAGTCCAGGAGAGGCTGAAGCTTTCTTT. This sequence joins TRBV10-3 and TRBJ1-1; D gene uncertain. Trimming pared 5 bases from V and 6 bases from J, leaving 10 bases between. CDR1 ENHRY and CDR2 SYGVKD come from the germline V gene. This CDR3 has 12 residues.

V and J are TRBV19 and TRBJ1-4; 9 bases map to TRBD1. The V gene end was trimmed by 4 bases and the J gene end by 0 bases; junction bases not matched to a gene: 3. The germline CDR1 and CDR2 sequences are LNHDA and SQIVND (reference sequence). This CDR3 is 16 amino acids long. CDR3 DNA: TGTGCCAGTAGTAGGGGACAGGGAACAACTAATGAAAAACTGTTTTTT. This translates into CASSRGQGTTNEKLFF.

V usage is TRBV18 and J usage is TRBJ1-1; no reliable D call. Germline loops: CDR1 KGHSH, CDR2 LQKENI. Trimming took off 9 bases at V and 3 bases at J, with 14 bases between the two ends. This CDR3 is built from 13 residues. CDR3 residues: CASHPSRDTEAFF. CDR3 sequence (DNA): TGTGCCAGTCACCCTTCACGGGACACTGAAGCTTTCTTT. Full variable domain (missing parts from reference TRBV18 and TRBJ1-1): NAGVMQNPRHLVRRRGQEARLRCSPMKGHSHVYWYRQLPEEGLKFMVYLQKENIIDESGMPKERFSAEFPKEGPSILRIQQVVRGDSAAYFCASHPSRDTEAFFGQGTRLTVV.

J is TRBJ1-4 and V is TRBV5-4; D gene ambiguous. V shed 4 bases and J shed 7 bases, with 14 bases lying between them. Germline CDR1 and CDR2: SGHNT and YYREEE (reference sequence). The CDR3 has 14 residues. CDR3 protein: CASSDQFKGEKLFF. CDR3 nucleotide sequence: TGTGCCAGCAGCGATCAGTTCAAAGGTGAAAAACTGTTTTTT.

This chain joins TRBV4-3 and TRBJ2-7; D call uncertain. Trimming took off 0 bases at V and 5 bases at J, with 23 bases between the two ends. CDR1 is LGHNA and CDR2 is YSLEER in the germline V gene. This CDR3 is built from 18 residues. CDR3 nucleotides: TGCGCCAGCAGCCAAGAGGGCGGTGGGTCTGGGTTCCCCAACGAGCAGTACTTC. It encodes CASSQEGGGSGFPNEQYF.

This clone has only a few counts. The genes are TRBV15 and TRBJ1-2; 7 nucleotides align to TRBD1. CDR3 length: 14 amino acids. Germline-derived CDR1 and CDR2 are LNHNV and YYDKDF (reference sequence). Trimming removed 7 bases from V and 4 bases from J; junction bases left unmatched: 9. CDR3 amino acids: CATNIGTAAYGYTF. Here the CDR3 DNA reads TGTGCCACCAACATCGGGACAGCCGCCTATGGCTACACCTTC.

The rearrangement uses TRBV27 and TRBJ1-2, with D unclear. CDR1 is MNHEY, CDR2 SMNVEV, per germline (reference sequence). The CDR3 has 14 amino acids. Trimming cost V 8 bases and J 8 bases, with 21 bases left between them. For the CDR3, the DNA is TGTGCCAGCTCCCCCACGGGAGGGTATTACGGCTACACCTTC. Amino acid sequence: CASSPTGGYYGYTF.

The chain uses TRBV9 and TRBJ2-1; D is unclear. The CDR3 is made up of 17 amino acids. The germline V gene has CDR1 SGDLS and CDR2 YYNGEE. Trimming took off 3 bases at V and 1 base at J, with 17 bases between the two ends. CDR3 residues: CASSETLNTNSYNEQFF. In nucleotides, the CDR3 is TGTGCCAGCAGCGAGACACTAAACACAAATTCCTACAATGAGCAGTTCTTC.

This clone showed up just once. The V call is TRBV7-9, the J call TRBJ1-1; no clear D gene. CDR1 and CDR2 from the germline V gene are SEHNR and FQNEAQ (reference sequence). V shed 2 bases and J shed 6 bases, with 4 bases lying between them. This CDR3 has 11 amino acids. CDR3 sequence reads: CASSLRSEAFF. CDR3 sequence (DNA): TGTGCCAGCAGCTTACGGTCTGAAGCTTTCTTT.

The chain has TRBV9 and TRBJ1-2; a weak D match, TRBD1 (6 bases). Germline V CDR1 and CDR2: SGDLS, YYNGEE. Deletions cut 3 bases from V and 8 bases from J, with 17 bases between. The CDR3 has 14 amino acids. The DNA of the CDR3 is TGTGCCAGCAGCGCCTCTACTACAGGGTTCGGCTACACCTTC. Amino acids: CASSASTTGFGYTF. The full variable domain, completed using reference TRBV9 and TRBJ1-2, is DSGVTQTPKHLITATGQRVTLRCSPRSGDLSVYWYQQSLDQGLQFLIQYYNGEERAKGNILERFSAQQFPDLHSELNLSSLELGDSALYFCASSASTTGFGYTFGSGTRLTVV.

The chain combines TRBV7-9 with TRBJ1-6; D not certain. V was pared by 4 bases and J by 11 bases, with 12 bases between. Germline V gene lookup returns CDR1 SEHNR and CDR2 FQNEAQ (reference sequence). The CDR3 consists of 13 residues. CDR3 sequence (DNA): TGTGCCAGCAGCTCGGCCAGGCAGGCACCCCTCCACTTT. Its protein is CASSSARQAPLHF.

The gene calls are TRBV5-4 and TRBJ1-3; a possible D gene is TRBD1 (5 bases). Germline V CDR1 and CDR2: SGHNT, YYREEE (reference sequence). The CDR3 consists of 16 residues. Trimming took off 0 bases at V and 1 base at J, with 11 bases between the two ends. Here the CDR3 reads CASSLGGVFSGNTIYF. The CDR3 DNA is TGTGCCAGCAGCTTGGGGGGGGTCTTTTCTGGAAACACCATATATTTT.

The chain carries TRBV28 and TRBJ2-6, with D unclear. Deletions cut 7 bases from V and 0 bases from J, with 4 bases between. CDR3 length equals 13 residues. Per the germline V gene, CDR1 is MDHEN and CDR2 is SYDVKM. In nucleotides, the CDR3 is TGTGCCAGCACGCCCTCTGGGGCCAACGTCCTGACTTTC. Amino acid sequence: CASTPSGANVLTF.

The CDR3 here is CASSYNRGLYEQYF. CDR3 coding DNA: TGTGCCAGCAGTTATAACAGGGGGCTATACGAGCAGTACTTC. This chain uses TRBV6-5 with TRBJ2-7; TRBD1 matches 9 bases. Germline trimming cut 3 bases from V and 4 bases from J; bases unmatched to any gene: 4. The CDR3 extends over 14 amino acids. Per the germline V gene, CDR1 is MNHEY and CDR2 is SVGAGI.

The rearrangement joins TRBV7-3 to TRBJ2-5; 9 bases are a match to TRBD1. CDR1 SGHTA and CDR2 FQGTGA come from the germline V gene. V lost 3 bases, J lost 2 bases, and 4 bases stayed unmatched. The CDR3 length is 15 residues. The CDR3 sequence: CASSFYGQGQETQYF. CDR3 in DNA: TGTGCCAGCAGCTTTTACGGACAGGGGCAAGAGACCCAGTACTTC.

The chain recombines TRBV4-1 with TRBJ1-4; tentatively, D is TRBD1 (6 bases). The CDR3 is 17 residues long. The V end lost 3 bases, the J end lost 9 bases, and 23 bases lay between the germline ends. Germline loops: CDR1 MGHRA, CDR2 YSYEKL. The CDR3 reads CASSQPRAGTNGKKLFF. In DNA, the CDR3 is TGCGCCAGCAGCCAGCCACGGGCGGGGACAAACGGGAAAAAACTGTTTTTT.